These T cell receptor beta chains were read from a single sample in a study of shared clonotypes between healthy human individuals. Sequencing was performed with immunoSEQ multiplex PCR; in TCRdb, only in-frame clones are kept and a portion is missing. This table holds 2.3 million or so clones, roughly 93% found once. Sequencing was performed on naive CD4+ T cells from PBMCs. The receptors were gathered from a man aged 18 to 30 in good health. Some clones in this sample may be carry-over from other donors' samples. The CDR3 runs from the conserved cysteine through the conserved F or W. Fields, in order: J gene, clone size, V gene, D gene, CDR3 protein, CDR3 DNA. D genes are given only for firm matches. Size is omitted from some rows. Given values are once, few, many or a class for expanded clones.

j_call: TRBJ1-1
clone_size: -
v_call: TRBV11-2
d_call: -
cdr3_aa: CASSVRGTEAFF
cdr3_nt: TGTGCCAGCAGCGTTAGGGGCACTGAAGCTTTCTTT

j_call: TRBJ2-7
clone_size: -
v_call: TRBV28
d_call: -
cdr3_aa: CASSPRQGGRIAGGGGYEQYF
cdr3_nt: TGTGCCAGCAGTCCCCGGCAGGGGGGAAGAATTGCGGGAGGTGGAGGCTACGAGCAGTACTTC

j_call: TRBJ2-1
clone_size: -
v_call: TRBV6-1
d_call: TRBD2
cdr3_aa: CASSEDPPSGVYNEQFF
cdr3_nt: TGTGCCAGCAGTGAAGATCCGCCGAGCGGGGTCTACAATGAGCAGTTCTTC

j_call: TRBJ1-2
clone_size: -
v_call: TRBV2
d_call: -
cdr3_aa: CASTPPWTDANYGYTF
cdr3_nt: TGTGCCAGCACCCCCCCCTGGACAGATGCTAACTATGGCTACACCTTC

j_call: TRBJ2-5
clone_size: -
v_call: TRBV11-3
d_call: TRBD2
cdr3_aa: CASSLGTSGQETQYF
cdr3_nt: TGTGCCAGCAGCTTGGGGACTAGCGGACAAGAGACCCAGTACTTC

j_call: TRBJ2-2
clone_size: -
v_call: TRBV28
d_call: -
cdr3_aa: CASSINTGELFF
cdr3_nt: TGTGCCAGCAGCATAAACACCGGGGAGCTGTTTTTT

j_call: TRBJ1-2
clone_size: once
v_call: TRBV4-1
d_call: -
cdr3_aa: CASSQDRYREDGYTF
cdr3_nt: TGCGCCAGCAGCCAAGATCGGTACAGGGAGGATGGCTACACCTTC

j_call: TRBJ2-2
clone_size: -
v_call: TRBV7-2
d_call: TRBD1
cdr3_aa: CASSLIQGAITGELFF
cdr3_nt: TGTGCCAGCAGCCTGATACAGGGGGCGATAACCGGGGAGCTGTTTTTT

j_call: TRBJ2-1
clone_size: -
v_call: TRBV9
d_call: -
cdr3_aa: CASSVSSPPHGEQFF
cdr3_nt: TGTGCCAGCAGCGTGAGTTCTCCCCCCCACGGTGAGCAGTTCTTC

j_call: TRBJ1-4
clone_size: -
v_call: TRBV28
d_call: -
cdr3_aa: CASSLLGGVATNEKLFF
cdr3_nt: TGTGCCAGCAGTTTACTCGGCGGGGTAGCAACTAATGAAAAACTGTTTTTT

j_call: TRBJ2-1
clone_size: -
v_call: TRBV11-2
d_call: TRBD1
cdr3_aa: CASSPLTGRNEQFF
cdr3_nt: TGTGCCAGCAGCCCGCTGACAGGGCGCAATGAGCAGTTCTTC

j_call: TRBJ2-2
clone_size: once
v_call: TRBV7-2
d_call: -
cdr3_aa: CASSLRFGAGELFF
cdr3_nt: TGTGCCAGCAGCTTACGGTTTGGGGCCGGGGAGCTGTTTTTT

j_call: TRBJ1-2
clone_size: -
v_call: TRBV7-8
d_call: -
cdr3_aa: CASSLEPRGGYTF
cdr3_nt: TGTGCCAGCAGCTTAGAACCCCGCGGTGGCTACACCTTC

j_call: TRBJ2-5
clone_size: -
v_call: TRBV7-9
d_call: TRBD1
cdr3_aa: CASSHRGLQETQYF
cdr3_nt: TGTGCCAGCAGCCACAGGGGGCTCCAAGAGACCCAGTACTTC

j_call: TRBJ1-1
clone_size: -
v_call: TRBV6-6
d_call: -
cdr3_aa: CASNTGGGTEAFF
cdr3_nt: TGTGCCAGCAACACTGGGGGGGGTACTGAAGCTTTCTTT

j_call: TRBJ1-5
clone_size: -
v_call: TRBV28
d_call: -
cdr3_aa: CASNSLGEPAGEGQPQHF
cdr3_nt: TGTGCCAGCAACAGTTTGGGTGAGCCGGCTGGAGAGGGACAGCCCCAGCATTTT

j_call: TRBJ1-2
clone_size: -
v_call: TRBV6-1
d_call: -
cdr3_aa: CASSGTLYGYTF
cdr3_nt: TGTGCCAGTTCCGGGACGCTCTATGGCTACACCTTC

j_call: TRBJ1-1
clone_size: -
v_call: TRBV7-8
d_call: -
cdr3_aa: CASSPGSIYDTEAFF
cdr3_nt: TGTGCCAGCAGCCCGGGGAGTATCTACGACACTGAAGCTTTCTTT

j_call: TRBJ2-6
clone_size: -
v_call: TRBV9
d_call: -
cdr3_aa: CASSVGTLVGANVLTF
cdr3_nt: TGTGCCAGCAGCGTAGGGACACTAGTTGGGGCCAACGTCCTGACTTTC

j_call: TRBJ1-1
clone_size: -
v_call: TRBV5-1
d_call: -
cdr3_aa: CASSEQGNTEAFF
cdr3_nt: TGCGCCAGCAGCGAACAGGGGAACACTGAAGCTTTCTTT

j_call: TRBJ2-5
clone_size: -
v_call: TRBV4-2
d_call: -
cdr3_aa: CASSLVSGQRQETQYF
cdr3_nt: TGTGCCAGCAGCCTAGTTAGCGGACAAAGGCAAGAGACCCAGTACTTC

j_call: TRBJ2-3
clone_size: -
v_call: TRBV5-6
d_call: -
cdr3_aa: CASSPGLTSTDTQYF
cdr3_nt: TGTGCCAGCAGCCCCGGCCTAACTAGCACAGATACGCAGTATTTT

j_call: TRBJ2-1
clone_size: once
v_call: TRBV18
d_call: -
cdr3_aa: CASSPRAGEGHEQFF
cdr3_nt: TGTGCCAGCTCACCACGGGCAGGGGAGGGCCATGAGCAGTTCTTC

j_call: TRBJ2-7
clone_size: -
v_call: TRBV6-1
d_call: TRBD1
cdr3_aa: CASSEAPPSQGNYEQYF
cdr3_nt: TGTGCCAGCAGTGAAGCGCCACCCTCACAGGGGAACTACGAGCAGTACTTC

j_call: TRBJ1-1
clone_size: -
v_call: TRBV5-1
d_call: -
cdr3_aa: CASSSASRVDTEAFF
cdr3_nt: TGCGCCAGCAGCTCCGCTTCCAGGGTGGACACTGAAGCTTTCTTT

j_call: TRBJ2-1
clone_size: -
v_call: TRBV27
d_call: -
cdr3_aa: CATSTSPYNEQFF
cdr3_nt: TGTGCCACCTCGACTAGTCCCTACAATGAGCAGTTCTTC

j_call: TRBJ1-2
clone_size: -
v_call: TRBV5-6
d_call: -
cdr3_aa: CASSGRTYGYTF
cdr3_nt: TGTGCCAGCAGCGGACGGACCTATGGCTACACCTTC

j_call: TRBJ2-5
clone_size: -
v_call: TRBV11-2
d_call: TRBD1
cdr3_aa: CASGAVGTDQETQYF
cdr3_nt: TGTGCCAGCGGTGCTGTTGGGACAGACCAAGAGACCCAGTACTTC

j_call: TRBJ1-2
clone_size: -
v_call: TRBV19
d_call: -
cdr3_aa: CASSMLRRGVPYGYTF
cdr3_nt: TGTGCCAGTAGTATGTTGCGGCGGGGGGTGCCCTATGGCTACACCTTC

j_call: TRBJ2-7
clone_size: -
v_call: TRBV6-1
d_call: -
cdr3_aa: CASSEAGHGLNEQYF
cdr3_nt: TGTGCCAGCAGTGAAGCGGGTCACGGGTTGAACGAGCAGTACTTC